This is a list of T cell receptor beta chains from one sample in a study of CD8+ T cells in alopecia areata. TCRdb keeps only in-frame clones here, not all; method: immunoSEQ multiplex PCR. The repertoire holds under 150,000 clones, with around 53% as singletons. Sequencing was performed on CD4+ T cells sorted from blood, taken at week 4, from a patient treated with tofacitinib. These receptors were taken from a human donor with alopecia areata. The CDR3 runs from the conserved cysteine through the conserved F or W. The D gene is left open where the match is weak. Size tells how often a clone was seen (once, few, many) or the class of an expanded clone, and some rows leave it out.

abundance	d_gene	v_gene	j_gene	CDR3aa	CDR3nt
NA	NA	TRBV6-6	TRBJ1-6	CASGGTNSPLHF	TGTGCCTCTGGGGGGACTAATTCACCCCTCCACTTT
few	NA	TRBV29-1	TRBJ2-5	CSVGSQETQYF	TGCAGCGTTGGCAGCCAAGAGACCCAGTACTTC
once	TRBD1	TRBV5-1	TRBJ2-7	CASSIRQGTYEQYF	TGCGCCAGCAGCATAAGACAGGGCACCTACGAGCAGTACTTC
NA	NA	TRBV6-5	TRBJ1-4	CASRQQTNEKLFF	TGTGCCAGCAGACAGCAAACTAATGAAAAACTGTTTTTT
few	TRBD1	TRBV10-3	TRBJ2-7	CATETGGTTEQYF	TGTGCCACTGAGACAGGGGGGACTACCGAGCAGTACTTC
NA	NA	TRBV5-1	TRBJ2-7	CASSLATGPYEQYF	TGCGCCAGCAGCTTGGCCACGGGACCTTACGAGCAGTACTTC
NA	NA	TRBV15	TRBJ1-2	CATSREGGAKGYGYTF	TGTGCCACCAGCAGAGAAGGAGGGGCCAAGGGCTATGGCTACACCTTC
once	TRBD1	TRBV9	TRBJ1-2	CASSVTGQGYGYTF	TGTGCCAGCAGCGTAACGGGACAGGGGTATGGCTACACCTTC
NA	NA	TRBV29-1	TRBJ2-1	CSVARGPEQFF	TGCAGCGTTGCCCGGGGGCCTGAGCAGTTCTTC
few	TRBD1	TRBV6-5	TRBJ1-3	CASSYGTASGNTIYF	TGTGCCAGCAGTTACGGGACAGCCTCTGGAAACACCATATATTTT
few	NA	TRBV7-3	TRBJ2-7	CASSPSRRNEQYF	TGTGCCAGCAGCCCATCCAGGCGCAACGAGCAGTACTTC
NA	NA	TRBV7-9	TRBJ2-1	CASSLVRAGEQFF	TGTGCCAGCAGCTTAGTCAGGGCTGGTGAGCAGTTCTTC
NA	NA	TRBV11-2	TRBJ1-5	CASSPGPGSNQPQHF	TGTGCCAGCAGCCCTGGTCCAGGGTCCAATCAGCCCCAGCATTTT
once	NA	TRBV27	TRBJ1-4	CASSLKGKLFF	TGTGCCAGCAGTTTAAAGGGAAAACTGTTTTTT
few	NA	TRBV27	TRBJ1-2	CASSSRNIQVSGYTF	TGTGCCAGCAGTTCCCGAAACATACAGGTTTCTGGCTACACCTTC
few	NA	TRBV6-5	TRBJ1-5	CASSYSKAGATTAQHF	TGTGCCAGCAGTTACTCGAAGGCCGGCGCGACCACAGCCCAGCATTTT
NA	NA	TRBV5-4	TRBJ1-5	CASSFALEPNQPQHF	TGTGCCAGCAGCTTTGCGTTGGAGCCAAATCAGCCCCAGCATTTT
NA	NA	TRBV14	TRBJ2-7	CASSQGLRQYF	TGTGCCAGCAGCCAAGGGTTGCGGCAGTACTTC
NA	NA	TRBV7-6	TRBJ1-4	CASSLEAVGKLFF	TGTGCCAGCAGCTTAGAAGCGGTGGGAAAACTGTTTTTT
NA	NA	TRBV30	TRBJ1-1	CAWARGLNTEAFF	TGTGCCTGGGCCCGGGGCTTGAACACTGAAGCTTTCTTT
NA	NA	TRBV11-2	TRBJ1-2	CASSFNRISNYGYTF	TGTGCCAGCAGCTTTAACAGGATTTCAAACTATGGCTACACCTTC
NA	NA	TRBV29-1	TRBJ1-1	CSGRVGEAFF	TGCAGCGGCCGGGTGGGTGAAGCTTTCTTT
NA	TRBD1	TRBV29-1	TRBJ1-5	CSVEDGLRGNQPQHF	TGCAGCGTTGAAGATGGCCTCAGGGGGAATCAGCCCCAGCATTTT
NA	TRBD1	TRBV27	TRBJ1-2	CASSWDRGRNGYTF	TGTGCCAGCAGTTGGGACAGGGGGAGGAACGGCTACACCTTC
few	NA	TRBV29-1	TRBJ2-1	CSVEALLAFHEQFF	TGCAGCGTTGAGGCCCTCCTAGCGTTCCATGAGCAGTTCTTC
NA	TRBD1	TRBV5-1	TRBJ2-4	CASSSPTDREGIQYF	TGCGCCAGCAGCTCCCCCACCGACAGGGAAGGCATTCAGTACTTC
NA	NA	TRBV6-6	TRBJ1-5	CASRLDFNQPQHF	TGTGCCAGCAGACTTGATTTCAATCAGCCCCAGCATTTT
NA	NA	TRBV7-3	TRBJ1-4	CASSFGRDEKLFF	TGTGCCAGCAGCTTCGGGAGGGATGAAAAACTGTTTTTT
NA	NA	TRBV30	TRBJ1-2	CAWSVHPGQVRYTF	TGTGCCTGGAGTGTACACCCCGGCCAAGTACGCTACACCTTC
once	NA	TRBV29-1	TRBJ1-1	CSVTRGLSNTEAFF	TGCAGCGTCACTAGGGGACTCTCGAACACTGAAGCTTTCTTT
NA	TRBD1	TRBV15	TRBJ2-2	CATRTGQHTGELFF	TGTGCCACCAGGACGGGACAGCACACCGGGGAGCTGTTTTTT
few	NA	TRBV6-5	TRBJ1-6	CASSPGRSPLHF	TGTGCCAGCAGCCCCGGCCGATCACCCCTCCACTTT
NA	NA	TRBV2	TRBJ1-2	CATNRGEGPYGYTF	TGTGCCACAAATCGGGGAGAAGGCCCCTATGGCTACACCTTC
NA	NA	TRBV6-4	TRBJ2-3	CASSDSLGTPTDTQYF	TGTGCCAGCAGTGACTCGCTCGGGACACCCACAGATACGCAGTATTTT
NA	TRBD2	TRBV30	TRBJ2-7	CAWRGLAETYEQYF	TGTGCCTGGAGGGGACTAGCGGAAACCTACGAGCAGTACTTC
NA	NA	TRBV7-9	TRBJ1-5	CASSLVGGGNQPQHF	TGTGCCAGCAGCTTAGTAGGAGGGGGCAATCAGCCCCAGCATTTT
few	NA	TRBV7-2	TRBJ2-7	CASSLGGDYYEQYF	TGTGCCAGCAGCTTAGGTGGTGACTATTACGAGCAGTACTTC
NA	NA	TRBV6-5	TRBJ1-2	CASSPGSGNGYTF	TGTGCCAGCAGTCCAGGGTCCGGGAATGGCTACACCTTC
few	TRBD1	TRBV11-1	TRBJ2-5	CASSLRGQPTRRETQYF	TGTGCCAGCAGCTTAAGGGGACAGCCAACTCGGCGGGAGACCCAGTACTTC
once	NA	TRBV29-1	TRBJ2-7	CSAVIGLYEQYF	TGCAGCGCCGTGATAGGGCTATACGAGCAGTACTTC
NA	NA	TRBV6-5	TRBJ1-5	CASTPGGNQPQHF	TGTGCCAGCACCCCAGGGGGCAATCAGCCCCAGCATTTT
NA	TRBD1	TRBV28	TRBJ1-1	CASSTRGQGNTEAFF	TGTGCCAGCAGTACCCGCGGACAGGGAAACACTGAAGCTTTCTTT
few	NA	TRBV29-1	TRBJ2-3	CSSGGADTQYF	TGCAGCTCGGGCGGGGCAGATACGCAGTATTTT
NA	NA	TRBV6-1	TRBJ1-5	CASGGSNQPQHF	TGTGCCAGCGGGGGAAGCAATCAGCCCCAGCATTTT
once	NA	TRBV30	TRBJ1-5	CAWSPLGGQPQHF	TGTGCCTGGAGTCCCCTAGGGGGTCAGCCCCAGCATTTT
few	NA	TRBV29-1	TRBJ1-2	CSAQGSYGYTF	TGCAGCGCCCAGGGCTCCTATGGCTACACCTTC
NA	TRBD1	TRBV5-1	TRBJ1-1	CASSLQGGMNTEAFF	TGCGCCAGCAGCTTGCAGGGGGGAATGAACACTGAAGCTTTCTTT
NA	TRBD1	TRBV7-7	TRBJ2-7	CASSLGQGGEQYF	TGTGCTAGCAGCTTAGGACAGGGGGGCGAGCAGTACTTC
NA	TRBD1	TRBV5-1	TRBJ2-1	CASSLETYRDRFYNEQFF	TGCGCCAGCAGCTTGGAAACTTACCGGGACAGGTTCTACAATGAGCAGTTCTTC
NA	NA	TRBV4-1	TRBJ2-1	CASSHPPGYNEQFF	TGCGCCAGCAGCCATCCTCCCGGGTACAATGAGCAGTTCTTC
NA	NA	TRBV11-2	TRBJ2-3	CASSPSGPDTQYF	TGTGCCAGCAGCCCATCGGGGCCCGATACGCAGTATTTT
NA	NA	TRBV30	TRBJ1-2	CAWSVSPYGYTF	TGTGCCTGGAGTGTAAGCCCTTATGGCTACACCTTC
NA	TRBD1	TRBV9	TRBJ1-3	CASSADRGDGNTIYF	TGTGCCAGCAGCGCAGACAGGGGTGATGGAAACACCATATATTTT